There are many counts of the clone carrying this T cell receptor (beta chain). V lost 6 bases to trimming and J lost 4 bases, with 10 bases between them. CDR3 length equals 13 residues. CDR1 SGHTA and CDR2 FQGNSA come from the germline V gene. There were TCR beta CDR3 regions amplified from RNA transcripts. The HTBI set primed first-round TCR CDR3 RT-PCR. Via MiXCR, TCRdb re-called the multiplex PCR reads, giving one row per CDR3 protein. The top ten hold around 7.7% of the sample, which has fewer than 800,000 distinct CDR3 sequences, around 15% seen once. The data were obtained in a study of T cells in Graves' hyperthyroidism and ophthalmopathy.

The TCR comes from a man aged 18 to 30 with Graves' hyperthyroidism. This chain connects TRBV7-2 to TRBJ1-5, with a weak D call TRBD1 (6 bases). The sample taken for sequencing was blood. The CDR3 DNA reads as TGTGCCAGCAGTTCTGACAGGAATCAGCCCCAGCATTTT. Residues: CASSSDRNQPQHF.